This T cell receptor beta chain stems from a study of siplizumab effects on memory and regulatory T cells. Study-wide findings and caveats: Proliferating CD4+ or CD8+ clones, roughly 75-97% of them, lacked an assignable naive or memory phenotype.

Profiling relied on immunoSEQ multiplex PCR, and the TCRdb table lists in-frame clones only, not all of them. The sample consists of around 99,000 clones, 92% of them appearing once. CDR3 length equals 17 residues. Germline CDR1 and CDR2: MNHGY and SAAAGT. The V end was cut by 7 bases, the J end by 5 bases, with 26 bases between. Note on this clone: What it recognizes is unknown.

The chain joins TRBV6-8 to TRBJ2-5, with TRBD1 as a possible D gene (6 bases). The source is a human donor in good health. The sample consisted of Tregs sorted from blood. CDR3 in DNA: TGTGCCAGCAAAGAGAGAGTAACAGGGACCCCGGATGAGACCCAGTACTTC. Its protein product is CASKERVTGTPDETQYF.